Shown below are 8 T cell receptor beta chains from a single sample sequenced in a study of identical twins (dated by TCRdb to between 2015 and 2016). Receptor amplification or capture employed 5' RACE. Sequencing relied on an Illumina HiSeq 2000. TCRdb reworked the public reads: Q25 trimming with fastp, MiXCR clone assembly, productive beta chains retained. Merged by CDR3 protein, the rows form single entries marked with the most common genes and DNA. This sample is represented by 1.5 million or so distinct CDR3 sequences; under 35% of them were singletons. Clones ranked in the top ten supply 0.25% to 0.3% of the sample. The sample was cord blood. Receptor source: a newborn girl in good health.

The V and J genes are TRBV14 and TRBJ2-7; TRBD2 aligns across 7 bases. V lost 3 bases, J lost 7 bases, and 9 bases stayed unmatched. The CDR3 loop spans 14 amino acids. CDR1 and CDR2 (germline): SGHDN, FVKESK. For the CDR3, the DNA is TGTGCCAGCAGCCACAGGCCGGGACTAAAAGAGCAGTACTTC. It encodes CASSHRPGLKEQYF.

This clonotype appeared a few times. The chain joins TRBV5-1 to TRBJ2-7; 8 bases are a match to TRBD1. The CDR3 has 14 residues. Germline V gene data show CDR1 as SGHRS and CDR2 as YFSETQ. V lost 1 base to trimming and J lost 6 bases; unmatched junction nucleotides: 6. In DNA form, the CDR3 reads TGCGCCAGCAGCTTGAGAGGACAGGGTTCCGAGCAGTACTTC. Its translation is CASSLRGQGSEQYF.

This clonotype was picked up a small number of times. The CDR3 is CASSLWQEITGELFF. In DNA, the CDR3 is TGTGCCAGCAGCTTGTGGCAGGAAATCACCGGGGAGCTGTTTTTT. V gene TRBV5-4 combines with J gene TRBJ2-2; D is unclear. Germline V CDR1 and CDR2: SGHNT, YYREEE (reference sequence). The V and J ends lost 1 base and 4 bases respectively, with 11 bases between them. The CDR3 runs 15 residues.

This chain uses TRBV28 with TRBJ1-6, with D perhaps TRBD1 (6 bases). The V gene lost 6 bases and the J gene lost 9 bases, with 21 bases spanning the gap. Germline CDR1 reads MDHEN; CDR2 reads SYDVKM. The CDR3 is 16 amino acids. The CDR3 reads CASRQPGGGDSSPLHF. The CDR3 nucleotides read TGTGCCAGCAGACAACCGGGTGGGGGCGACAGTTCACCCCTCCACTTT.

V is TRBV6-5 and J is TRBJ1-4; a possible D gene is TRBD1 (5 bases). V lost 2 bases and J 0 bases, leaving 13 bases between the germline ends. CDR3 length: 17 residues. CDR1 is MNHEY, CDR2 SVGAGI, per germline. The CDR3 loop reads CASSYGGPHSTNEKLFF. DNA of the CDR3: TGTGCCAGCAGTTACGGGGGTCCCCACTCAACTAATGAAAAACTGTTTTTT.

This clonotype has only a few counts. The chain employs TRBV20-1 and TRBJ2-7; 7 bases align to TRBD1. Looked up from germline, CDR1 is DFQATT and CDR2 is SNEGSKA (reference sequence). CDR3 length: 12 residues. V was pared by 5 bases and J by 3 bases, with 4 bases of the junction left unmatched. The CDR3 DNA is TGCAGTGCTCTTAGACAGGGCTACGAGCAGTACTTC. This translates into CSALRQGYEQYF.

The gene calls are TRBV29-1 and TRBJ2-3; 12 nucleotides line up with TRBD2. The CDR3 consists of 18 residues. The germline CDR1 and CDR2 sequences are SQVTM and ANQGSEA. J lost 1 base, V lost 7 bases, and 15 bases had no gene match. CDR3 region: CSAAVLAGGRLGTDTQYF. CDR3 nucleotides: TGCAGCGCTGCGGTCCTAGCGGGGGGGCGACTCGGCACAGATACGCAGTATTTT.

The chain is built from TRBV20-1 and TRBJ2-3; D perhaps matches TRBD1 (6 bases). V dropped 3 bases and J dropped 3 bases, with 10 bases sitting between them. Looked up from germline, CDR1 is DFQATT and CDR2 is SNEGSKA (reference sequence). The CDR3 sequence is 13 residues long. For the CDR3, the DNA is TGCAGTGCTAGCCTACAGGGAACAGATACGCAGTATTTT. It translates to CSASLQGTDTQYF.